The 15 T cell receptor beta chains below all came from one sample that was sequenced in a study of blood T cell repertoires in COVID-19. This table comes from immunoSEQ multiplex PCR, and its TCRdb copy is limited to in-frame clones, with some not included. The sample has about 94,000 clones, around 82% seen once. Sequencing input: peripheral blood. Receptors originate from a man in his 60s with acute or convalescent COVID-19.

CDR3 in DNA: TGCAGTGCTCCCTCCAGAGAGACCCAGTACTTC. It is translated as CSAPSRETQYF. The V and J genes are TRBV20-1 and TRBJ2-5; D ambiguous. The germline CDR1 and CDR2 sequences are DFQATT and SNEGSKA (reference sequence). With 5 bases removed from V and 4 bases from J, the gap between germline ends came to 8 bases. CDR3 size: 11 residues.

This chain joins TRBV6-5 and TRBJ2-3; the D gene is possibly TRBD2 (5 bases). V lost 6 bases and J 4 bases, leaving 14 bases between the germline ends. Germline CDR1 is MNHEY and CDR2 is SVGAGI. CDR3 length: 14 amino acids. The CDR3 DNA is TGTGCCAGCAGCATAGGGCTAGCTCCAGATACGCAGTATTTT. It codes for CASSIGLAPDTQYF.

This chain joins TRBV3-1 (or the pseudogene TRBV3-2) and TRBJ2-3, with 11 positions matching TRBD1. With V trimmed by 4 bases and J by 1 base, 1 base remained unmatched. The CDR3 is made up of 15 amino acids. Germline CDR1 is LGHDT and CDR2 is YNNKEL (reference sequence). This chain's CDR3 is CASSPGQGGTDTQYF. The CDR3 region has the DNA TGTGCCAGCAGCCCGGGACAGGGGGGCACAGATACGCAGTATTTT.

V usage is TRBV5-4 and J usage is TRBJ1-1, with a weak D call TRBD1 (6 bases). Germline values: CDR1 SGHNT, CDR2 YYREEE (reference sequence). Trimming took 4 bases from V and 2 from J, leaving 15 bases between them. CDR3 length: 15 residues. This CDR3 reads CASSRDITLNTEAFF. CDR3 bases: TGTGCCAGCAGCCGGGACATAACCCTAAACACTGAAGCTTTCTTT. The full variable domain, its missing parts supplied by reference TRBV5-4 and TRBJ1-1, is ETGVTQSPTHLIKTRGQQVTLRCSSQSGHNTVSWYQQALGQGPQFIFQYYREEENGRGNFPPRFSGLQFPNYSSELNVNALELDDSALYLCASSRDITLNTEAFFGQGTRLTVV.

This clone was counted ten times or more. The CDR3 DNA is TGCGCCAGCAGTGAGTCGACTCGGGGGGGAGAAGCTTTCTTT. Encoded protein: CASSESTRGGEAFF. This chain uses TRBV10-1 with TRBJ1-1; D may be TRBD1 (5 bases). The length of the CDR3 is 14 residues. Trimming cost V 0 bases and J 8 bases, with 13 bases left between them. Germline V gene data show CDR1 as WNHNN and CDR2 as SYGVQD (reference sequence).

The CDR3 DNA reads TGTGCCTGGAGTGTAACGAGGAACACTGAAGCTTTCTTT. Translated, it gives CAWSVTRNTEAFF. The genes are TRBV30 and TRBJ1-1; D gene ambiguous. The germline V gene encodes CDR1 GTSNPN and CDR2 SVGIG (reference sequence). The V gene lost 0 bases and the J gene lost 1 base, with 6 bases spanning the gap. The CDR3 is 13 residues long.

The gene calls are TRBV7-9 and TRBJ1-2; a possible D gene is TRBD1 (5 bases). The CDR3 spans 15 residues. V gave up 2 bases and J gave up 8 bases, with 18 bases separating them. CDR1 and CDR2 (germline): SEHNR, FQNEAQ (reference sequence). CDR3 protein: CASSLSGRQSRGYTF. As DNA, the CDR3 is TGTGCCAGCAGCTTATCAGGGCGACAGTCCCGCGGCTACACCTTC.

The J gene is TRBJ2-2, the V gene TRBV19, with D possibly matching TRBD1 (6 bases). The CDR3 loop spans 13 amino acids. The germline V gene has CDR1 LNHDA and CDR2 SQIVND (reference sequence). V was cut by 7 bases and J by 4 bases, with 10 bases left in between. CDR3 nucleotides: TGTGCCAGTACTTCAGGGGCCACCGGGGAGCTGTTTTTT. It specifies CASTSGATGELFF.

The rearrangement links TRBV3-1 (or the pseudogene TRBV3-2) to TRBJ1-1, with D possibly TRBD1 on 5 matching bases. The V end was cut by 1 base, the J end by 11 bases, with 20 bases between. The germline V gene has CDR1 LGHDT and CDR2 YNNKEL (reference sequence). The length of the CDR3 is 15 residues. CDR3 amino acids: CASSQGRSRDICAFF. The CDR3, as DNA: TGTGCCAGCAGCCAAGGTCGTTCCAGGGATATTTGCGCTTTCTTT.

This clone was seen only once. The rearrangement links TRBV18 to TRBJ1-2, with 9 bases lining up with TRBD1. J gave up 1 base and V 6 bases, and 15 bases lay outside the gene matches. The CDR3 runs 18 residues. Per the germline V gene, CDR1 is KGHSH and CDR2 is LQKENI. The CDR3 DNA reads as TGTGCCAGCTCTACCCCCGGGACAGGGTCCTATTTTAACTATGGCTACACCTTC. Translation: CASSTPGTGSYFNYGYTF.

The chain's CDR3 is CASSQGRGLEQYF. For the CDR3, the DNA is TGCGCCAGCAGCCAAGGCAGGGGTTTAGAGCAGTACTTC. The V and J genes are TRBV4-1 and TRBJ2-7, with a weak D call TRBD1 (6 bases). The V end lost 1 base, the J end lost 7 bases, and 11 bases lay between the germline ends. Germline assignment: CDR1 MGHRA and CDR2 YSYEKL. The CDR3 is 13 amino acids.

The rearrangement uses TRBV6-5 and TRBJ1-1; perhaps TRBD1 as D (6 bases). The CDR3 totals 13 residues. Germline loops: CDR1 MNHEY, CDR2 SVGAGI. V lost 0 bases and J lost 8, with 10 bases in between. This CDR3 reads CASSYSWTAEAFF. The CDR3 DNA reads TGTGCCAGCAGTTACTCTTGGACAGCGGAAGCTTTCTTT.

V and J are TRBV5-6 and TRBJ1-3; 7 bases agree with TRBD1. This CDR3 region has 16 residues. CDR1 is SGHDT and CDR2 is YYEEEE in the germline V gene. The V gene end was trimmed by 2 bases and the J gene end by 4 bases; junction bases not matched to a gene: 9. CDR3 residues: CASSLQGSESGNTIYF. The CDR3 DNA reads as TGTGCCAGCAGCTTACAGGGGTCTGAATCGGGAAACACCATATATTTT.

The chain has TRBV5-6 and TRBJ1-5, with D tentatively TRBD1 (5 bases). Trimming removed 4 bases at V and 5 bases at J, with 16 bases between. This CDR3 has 15 amino acids. CDR1 is SGHDT and CDR2 is YYEEEE in the germline V gene. CDR3 sequence reads: CASSGGQGRHQPQHF. Written as DNA, the CDR3 is TGTGCCAGCAGCGGTGGGCAGGGAAGGCATCAGCCCCAGCATTTT.

The chain has TRBV19 and TRBJ2-7, with D tentatively TRBD1 (5 bases). Germline V gives CDR1 LNHDA, CDR2 SQIVND (reference sequence). The CDR3 runs 14 residues. Trimming left V 5 bases short and J 4 bases short, with 15 bases between. The CDR3 nucleotides are TGTGCCAGTAGTCCCAGGGTTAACGGTTACGAGCAGTACTTC. It specifies CASSPRVNGYEQYF. The whole variable domain, remainder taken from reference TRBV19 and TRBJ2-7, is DGGITQSPKYLFRKEGQNVTLSCEQNLNHDAMYWYRQDPGQGLRLIYYSQIVNDFQKGDIAEGYSVSREKKESFPLTVTSAQKNPTAFYLCASSPRVNGYEQYFGPGTRLTVT.